These T cell receptor beta chains were read from a single sample in a study of Ad26.COV2.S vaccination and SARS-CoV-2 variants. Using immunoSEQ multiplex PCR, the repertoire was profiled, and TCRdb retains in-frame clones only, with some absent. This sample carries roughly 700,000 clones, around 89% of them seen once, and the ten largest clones take approximately 1.5%. The material sequenced was peripheral blood, taken in a trial of Ad26.COV2.S vaccine versus placebo. The receptor source for this set is a person between 18 and 60 years old who received the Ad26.COV2.S COVID-19 vaccine or a placebo. CDR3s include the opening cysteine and the closing phenylalanine or tryptophan. The order of the fields is J gene, D gene, V gene, clone size, CDR3 DNA, CDR3 protein. A D gene is named only where the DNA matches it firmly. Clone size is not always given. Where it is, it says once, few, many or a class for expanded clones.

TRBJ2-7,.,TRBV2,.,TGTGCCAGCATGCGGGACAACTCCTACGAGCAGTACTTC,CASMRDNSYEQYF
TRBJ2-3,TRBD1,TRBV24-1,.,TGTGCCACCAGTGATCGGACAGGGTCGGGCACAGATACGCAGTATTTT,CATSDRTGSGTDTQYF
TRBJ2-7,TRBD1,TRBV5-1,.,TGCGCCAGCAGAAGGGTTGGGACAGGGGGCGCCGAGCAGTACTTC,CASRRVGTGGAEQYF
TRBJ2-6,.,TRBV11-2,.,TGTGCCAGCAGCGGGACAACTGGGGCCAACGTCCTGACTTTC,CASSGTTGANVLTF
TRBJ2-2,.,TRBV27,.,TGTGCCAGCAGTTTAGTCGGGAGAGCCGTCGGGGAGCTGTTTTTT,CASSLVGRAVGELFF
TRBJ2-1,TRBD1,TRBV27,.,TGTGCCAGCAGTCCCTGGGACAGGGCTTACAATGAGCAGTTCTTC,CASSPWDRAYNEQFF
TRBJ2-7,TRBD2,TRBV6-6,.,TGTGCCAGCAGTTCACTCAATCGACTAGCCGGAAACGAGCAGTACTTC,CASSSLNRLAGNEQYF
TRBJ2-5,.,TRBV5-1,.,TGCGCCAGCAGCTTGGAAGGACAAGGGGAGACCCAGTACTTC,CASSLEGQGETQYF
TRBJ1-2,.,TRBV6-5,.,TGTGCCAGCAGTACAAGGGACTATGGCTACACCTTC,CASSTRDYGYTF
TRBJ2-3,.,TRBV7-9,.,TGTGCCAGCAGCTTATCTTCCCTCACAGATACGCAGTATTTT,CASSLSSLTDTQYF
TRBJ1-2,.,TRBV7-9,few,TGTGCCAGCAGCTTAACCGCTAACTATGGCTACACCTTC,CASSLTANYGYTF
TRBJ1-2,.,TRBV24-1,.,TGTGCCACCAGTGACTACGTCAATGGCTACACCTTC,CATSDYVNGYTF
TRBJ2-3,.,TRBV6-5,once,TGTGCCAGCCGGGGACCTAGCACAGATACGCAGTATTTT,CASRGPSTDTQYF
TRBJ2-1,TRBD2,TRBV29-1,.,TGCAGCGTTGTCGTAGCGGGAATATACTACAATGAGCAGTTCTTC,CSVVVAGIYYNEQFF
TRBJ1-4,.,TRBV29-1,once,TGCACCGCCTCGGACAGTAACCATGAAAAACTGTTTTTT,CTASDSNHEKLFF
TRBJ1-1,.,TRBV5-1,.,TGCGCCAGCAGCTTGGCAGCAGGGGTGACTGAAGCTTTCTTT,CASSLAAGVTEAFF
TRBJ2-5,TRBD1,TRBV5-4,.,TGTGCCAGCAGTACGGACAGGGTGTACCAAGAGACCCAGTACTTC,CASSTDRVYQETQYF
TRBJ2-2,TRBD1,TRBV18,once,TGTGCCAGCTCACCTTGGGACAGGGGGACGAACACCGGGGAGCTGTTTTTT,CASSPWDRGTNTGELFF
TRBJ2-2,TRBD2,TRBV19,.,TGTGCCAGTAGTACGGACGGGGGGTCCACCGGGGAGCTGTTTTTT,CASSTDGGSTGELFF
TRBJ2-3,TRBD2,TRBV11-2,.,TGTGCCAGCAGCTTAGATCGAATGAGCGGGAGATCAGATACGCAGTATTTT,CASSLDRMSGRSDTQYF
TRBJ1-3,.,TRBV6-5,.,TGTGCCAGCAAATCCAGCTCTGGAAACACCATATATTTT,CASKSSSGNTIYF
TRBJ2-1,.,TRBV18,.,TGTGCCAGCTCACCGGGACTGAGCTCCTACAATGAGCAGTTCTTC,CASSPGLSSYNEQFF
TRBJ1-2,.,TRBV30,.,TGTGCCTGGAGTGGGGCGGGCTATGGCTACACCTTC,CAWSGAGYGYTF
TRBJ2-1,.,TRBV12-3/TRBV12-4,.,TGTGCCAGCAGTTTATGGGGTTTCGGTGAGCAGTTCTTC,CASSLWGFGEQFF
TRBJ2-1,TRBD2,TRBV3-1/TRBV3-2,once,TGTGCCAGCAGCTTAGCGGGAGGCAATGAGCAGTTCTTC,CASSLAGGNEQFF
TRBJ2-6,.,TRBV7-3,.,TGTGCCAGCAGCCCGTTAGGGGTTTCCTCTGGGGCCAACGTCCTGACTTTC,CASSPLGVSSGANVLTF
TRBJ2-3,.,TRBV2,.,TGTGCCAGCAGTGAGCGGCAGGGAGGCACAGATACGCAGTATTTT,CASSERQGGTDTQYF
TRBJ2-1,.,TRBV30,.,TGTGCCTACCACAGGGGCCGGGGGAATGAGCAGTTCTTC,CAYHRGRGNEQFF
TRBJ1-3,TRBD1,TRBV7-2,.,TGTGCCAGCAGCAAGGACAGGGGCTCTGGAAACACCATATATTTT,CASSKDRGSGNTIYF
TRBJ2-7,.,TRBV5-1,.,TGCGCCAGCAGCTTGGAGGGCGCTCGGGACTACGAGCAGTACTTC,CASSLEGARDYEQYF
TRBJ2-7,.,TRBV24-1,.,TGTGCCACCAGTGACTCCTACAGATACGAGCAGTACTTC,CATSDSYRYEQYF
TRBJ2-5,.,TRBV9,.,TGTGCCAGCAGCTTCCAACCTTGGGAGACCCAGTACTTC,CASSFQPWETQYF
TRBJ1-4,TRBD1,TRBV24-1,.,TGTGCCACCAGTGAAACCTCCGGGACAGGGACAGGAAAACTGTTTTTT,CATSETSGTGTGKLFF